This is a list of T cell receptor beta chains from one sample in a study of siplizumab effects on memory and regulatory T cells. Profiled with immunoSEQ multiplex PCR; TCRdb holds only in-frame clones, not every one. Of about 97,000 clones listed, approximately 90% were seen once; the top ten hold roughly 1.1%. The sequencing input was CD4+ T cells sorted from blood. These receptors all come from a human donor in good health. Both conserved end residues are part of each CDR3. The D gene is left open where the match is weak. Not all rows give a size; the values are once, few, many and, for expanded clones, a class.

d_call	v_call	clone_size	j_call	cdr3_nt	cdr3_aa
TRBD1	TRBV6-1	-	TRBJ2-3	TGTGCCAGCACCGGGACAGTGGTCGGCACAGATACGCAGTATTTT	CASTGTVVGTDTQYF
TRBD1	TRBV6-5	-	TRBJ2-2	TGTGCCAGTAGGACAGGGGGCACCGGGGAGCTGTTTTTT	CASRTGGTGELFF
TRBD1	TRBV19	-	TRBJ1-4	TGTGCCAGTCGGGACAGGGGCGCACCGAATGAAAAACTGTTTTTT	CASRDRGAPNEKLFF
TRBD1	TRBV9	-	TRBJ1-2	TGTGCCAGCAGCGTAGCTAAGGGGGCTGAGGGCTACACCTTC	CASSVAKGAEGYTF
-	TRBV7-9	-	TRBJ2-2	TGTGCCAGCAGCATCGGACATGTGAACACCGGGGAGCTGTTTTTT	CASSIGHVNTGELFF
TRBD2	TRBV7-2	-	TRBJ2-1	TGTGCCAGCAGCTCTAGCGGGAGAGCCTACAATGAGCAGTTCTTC	CASSSSGRAYNEQFF
-	TRBV7-9	-	TRBJ2-3	TGTGCCAGCAGCTACAGACGATCGAGCACAGATACGCAGTATTTT	CASSYRRSSTDTQYF
TRBD2	TRBV10-3	-	TRBJ2-3	TGTGCCATCAGTGAGTACGCGGGAGGTAAACGAGATACGCAGTATTTT	CAISEYAGGKRDTQYF
-	TRBV28	-	TRBJ2-6	TGTGCCAGCAGTAACAGGATAACTGGGGCCAACGTCCTGACTTTC	CASSNRITGANVLTF
-	TRBV19	-	TRBJ1-1	TGTGCCAGTAGTATCATCACCGGGACACCGAACACTGAAGCTTTCTTT	CASSIITGTPNTEAFF
TRBD2	TRBV4-2	-	TRBJ2-7	TGTGCCAGCAGCCCCTACCCGAGCGGGAGGGACGAGCAGTACTTC	CASSPYPSGRDEQYF
-	TRBV7-9	-	TRBJ2-3	TGTGCCAGCAGGCAGACAGGACTCACAGATACGCAGTATTTT	CASRQTGLTDTQYF
-	TRBV28	few	TRBJ2-7	TGTGCCAGCACCAGCCCCCTATTTTACGAGCAGTACTTC	CASTSPLFYEQYF
-	TRBV2	once	TRBJ2-1	TGTGCCAGCAGTAGGGAAGTTGCTAACAATGAGCAGTTCTTC	CASSREVANNEQFF
TRBD1	TRBV19	-	TRBJ2-1	TGTGCCAGTAGTCTCGGACAGGGTAGGAACGGCTACAATGAGCAGTTCTTC	CASSLGQGRNGYNEQFF
-	TRBV5-1	-	TRBJ2-5	TGCGCCAGCAGCCCGACACGGGAGACCCAGTACTTC	CASSPTRETQYF
TRBD1	TRBV28	once	TRBJ1-2	TGTGCCAGCGGGGGGACAGCCCGTTTTGTCTACACCTTC	CASGGTARFVYTF
TRBD2	TRBV19	-	TRBJ2-2	TGTGCCAGTAGTCGCGGACTAGCGGGGCGACCAAACACCGGGGAGCTGTTTTTT	CASSRGLAGRPNTGELFF
TRBD1	TRBV19	-	TRBJ2-3	TGTGCCAGTACACGTGGACAGGGTGGCACAGATACGCAGTATTTT	CASTRGQGGTDTQYF
TRBD2	TRBV14	-	TRBJ2-5	TGTGCCAGCAGCCAAGATAATGTCGGGAGGAGGCAGACCCAGTACTTC	CASSQDNVGRRQTQYF
TRBD2	TRBV7-3	-	TRBJ2-7	TGTGCCAGCAGCGTAGCGGGAAGCTACGAGCAGTACTTC	CASSVAGSYEQYF
-	TRBV5-4	-	TRBJ2-1	TGTGCCAGCAGCTTGGGTGGGGCCGAGCAGTTCTTC	CASSLGGAEQFF
TRBD1	TRBV12-5	-	TRBJ1-1	TGTGCTAGTGGTAGACAGGGAGGCACTGAAGCTTTCTTT	CASGRQGGTEAFF
TRBD1	TRBV10-3	-	TRBJ2-1	TGTGCCATCAGTTACAGGGGGCGTTACAATGAGCAGTTCTTC	CAISYRGRYNEQFF
-	TRBV6-5	-	TRBJ1-1	TGTGCCAGCAGCAAGACGGACCGAAACACTGAAGCTTTCTTT	CASSKTDRNTEAFF
-	TRBV28	-	TRBJ2-5	TGTGCCAGCTCCCGGGGGGAGACCCAGTACTTC	CASSRGETQYF
-	TRBV6-5	-	TRBJ2-1	TGTGCCAGCAGGAGACACAATGAGCAGTTCTTC	CASRRHNEQFF
TRBD2	TRBV28	-	TRBJ2-7	TGTGCCAGCCCCATTAATAGCGGGAGTAGTCCCTACGAGCAGTACTTC	CASPINSGSSPYEQYF
-	TRBV2	-	TRBJ2-1	TGTGCCAGCGGGCAGGGCCGTGACAATGAGCAGTTCTTC	CASGQGRDNEQFF
-	TRBV9	-	TRBJ1-2	TGTGCCAGCAGCGTAGGGGGAGGCAGGTTCGCTAACTATGGCTACACCTTC	CASSVGGGRFANYGYTF
-	TRBV14	-	TRBJ2-5	TGTGCCAGCAGACCTAACAGGGAAGAGACCCAGTACTTC	CASRPNREETQYF
TRBD1	TRBV19	-	TRBJ1-4	TGTGCCAGTAGTCCCCGGACAGGGACTAATGAAAAACTGTTTTTT	CASSPRTGTNEKLFF
-	TRBV6-1	few	TRBJ1-1	TGTGCCGGGGGGGGCTCGAGCACTGAAGCTTTCTTT	CAGGGSSTEAFF
-	TRBV7-9	-	TRBJ2-7	TGTGCCAGCAGCTTACGGGAGACCTCCTACGAGCAGTACTTC	CASSLRETSYEQYF
-	TRBV6-5	-	TRBJ2-5	TGTGCCAGCAGTCAGGCCTGGGGCGGAGAAGAGACCCAGTACTTC	CASSQAWGGEETQYF
TRBD2	TRBV28	-	TRBJ2-7	TGTGCCAGCAGTTTAGGGGTCTCGCGGGAGAGCTACGAGCAGTACTTC	CASSLGVSRESYEQYF
-	TRBV10-3	-	TRBJ2-7	TGTGCCATCAGAGACAACAGGGTGGCCTACGAGCAGTACTTC	CAIRDNRVAYEQYF
TRBD2	TRBV18	-	TRBJ2-5	TGTGCCAGCTCACTCCTACGTGAGGGAGGGGAGACCCAGTACTTC	CASSLLREGGETQYF
-	TRBV7-8	-	TRBJ1-5	TGTGCCAGCAGCCCCGACAGGATAGAAAATCAGCCCCAGCATTTT	CASSPDRIENQPQHF
TRBD2	TRBV7-9	-	TRBJ2-7	TGTGCCAGCAGCTTAGGGTCGGGAGGGACCTACGAGCAGTACTTC	CASSLGSGGTYEQYF
-	TRBV10-3	few	TRBJ2-7	TGTGCCATCACGGAGGGCTCCGAAGGGCAGTACTTC	CAITEGSEGQYF
-	TRBV7-9	-	TRBJ2-6	TGTGCCAGCAGCGCCTCCGGGGTATACTCTGGGGCCAACGTCCTGACTTTC	CASSASGVYSGANVLTF
TRBD2	TRBV5-1	-	TRBJ2-7	TGCGCCAGCAGCTTGGCCTGGGGGAGGGACGAGCAGTACTTC	CASSLAWGRDEQYF
-	TRBV19	-	TRBJ1-2	TGTGCCAGTAGTTTGGCTTATGGCTACACCTTC	CASSLAYGYTF
-	TRBV30	-	TRBJ2-2	TGTGCCTCCCCCGGTAGGAACACCGGGGAGCTGTTTTTT	CASPGRNTGELFF
-	TRBV5-1	-	TRBJ2-2	TGCGCCAGCAGCTTGGTTGGTGCCGGGGAGCTGTTTTTT	CASSLVGAGELFF
-	TRBV6-6	-	TRBJ2-7	TGTGCCAGCAGCTCTCGTCAGACCTACGAGCAGTACTTC	CASSSRQTYEQYF
TRBD2	TRBV5-8	-	TRBJ2-3	TGTGCCAGCAGCTGGGGATCCGGACTAGCGGGATCCGCAGATACGCAGTATTTT	CASSWGSGLAGSADTQYF
-	TRBV20-1	-	TRBJ1-1	TGCAGTGCTACCTGGAACACTGAAGCTTTCTTT	CSATWNTEAFF
-	TRBV7-8	-	TRBJ1-4	TGTGCCAGCAGCGGTCGACCGGGCGGGGAAAAACTGTTTTTT	CASSGRPGGEKLFF
TRBD2	TRBV18	-	TRBJ2-7	TGTGCCAGCTCACCAGCGGGGGGCAACGAGCAGTACTTC	CASSPAGGNEQYF
TRBD1	TRBV6-4	-	TRBJ1-1	TGTGCCAGCAGTGCCACAGGGGTCACTGAAGCTTTCTTT	CASSATGVTEAFF
-	TRBV6-4	-	TRBJ1-5	TGTGCCAGCAGAGATAATCGACGGCAGGGTGAGACCCAGCATTTT	CASRDNRRQGETQHF
-	TRBV27	-	TRBJ2-2	TGTGCCAGCAGTTACTCCCCAGGTAACACCGGGGAGCTGTTTTTT	CASSYSPGNTGELFF
TRBD2	TRBV7-9	once	TRBJ2-7	TGTGCCAGCAGCCCTCCGGGACTAGAATTCGAGCAGTACTTC	CASSPPGLEFEQYF
TRBD1	TRBV6-5	-	TRBJ1-2	TGTGCCAGCACCCAAGGACAGGGGGTTGGCTACACCTTC	CASTQGQGVGYTF
TRBD1	TRBV4-1	-	TRBJ1-5	TGCGCCAGCAGCCCCCTCCTAGGACAGGGCCCAAGCAATCAGCCCCAGCATTTT	CASSPLLGQGPSNQPQHF
-	TRBV11-2	-	TRBJ2-7	TGTGCCAGCAGCAGGGGACTCCAGAACAGGGAGCAGTACTTC	CASSRGLQNREQYF
-	TRBV29-1	-	TRBJ2-7	TGCAGCGTTGAGACGACCGAGCAGTACTTC	CSVETTEQYF
-	TRBV5-6	-	TRBJ2-3	TGTGCCAGCAGCTCCGACAAACCCTTCGAGGCGGGCACAGATACGCAGTATTTT	CASSSDKPFEAGTDTQYF